This T cell receptor beta chain originates from a study of cytomegalovirus exposure and HLA in healthy donors. Points from the study as a whole: A few CMV-associated chains proved CMV antigen-specific in vitro.

This table comes from immunoSEQ multiplex PCR, and its TCRdb copy is limited to in-frame clones, with some not included. The table records 150,000 to 200,000 clones, about four fifths of them present only once. V lost 7 bases and J lost 4, with 19 bases in between. The CDR3 runs to 15 residues. Germline lookup yields CDR1 SNHLY and CDR2 FYNNEI. Details on this clone: What it binds is unknown.

The sequenced sample was PBMCs. This chain joins TRBV2 and TRBJ1-2, with a possible D match to TRBD1 (6 bases). The TCR sequence derives from a man younger than 30 in good health and CMV-seropositive. The CDR3 protein is CASTLGGGGFYGYTF. The CDR3 DNA sequence: TGTGCCAGCACCCTAGGCGGGGGGGGCTTCTATGGCTACACCTTC.